Listed below are T cell receptor beta chains from one sample, sequenced in a study of a mutant IDH1 vaccine in newly diagnosed glioma. The antigens of these receptors remain unknown. Sequencing was performed with immunoSEQ multiplex PCR; in TCRdb, only in-frame clones are kept and a portion is missing. The profile shows more than 45,000 clones, roughly 91% of them singletons. The sample consisted of PBMCs, taken from a glioma patient whose treatment included an IDH1 peptide vaccine. All receptors come from a woman aged 40 to 50 with glioma. Each CDR3 is given with its conserved first and last residue. Each record gives: CDR3 DNA, CDR3 protein, D gene, J gene, V gene, clone size. The D gene is left open where the match is weak. Only some rows state a clone size, as once, few, many or a class for expanded clones.

CDR3nt: TGTGCCAGCAGCTTAGTACTAGCGGGGGGGTACCAAGAGACCCAGTACTTC; CDR3aa: CASSLVLAGGYQETQYF; d_gene: TRBD2; j_gene: TRBJ2-5; v_gene: TRBV7-2; abundance: NA
CDR3nt: TGTGCCAGCGCACCCCCGAGGCCGGGCGAGCAGTTCTTC; CDR3aa: CASAPPRPGEQFF; d_gene: NA; j_gene: TRBJ2-1; v_gene: TRBV7-9; abundance: NA
CDR3nt: TGCGCCAGCAGCCTAGGACAGGGACAGCCCCAGCATTTT; CDR3aa: CASSLGQGQPQHF; d_gene: TRBD1; j_gene: TRBJ1-5; v_gene: TRBV5-1; abundance: few
CDR3nt: TGTGCCAGCTCATCAGGGGGGTACGAGCAGTACTTC; CDR3aa: CASSSGGYEQYF; d_gene: NA; j_gene: TRBJ2-7; v_gene: TRBV25-1; abundance: NA
CDR3nt: TGTGCCTGGAGTGTAATAGCGGGAGTGGGCTACGAGCAGTACTTC; CDR3aa: CAWSVIAGVGYEQYF; d_gene: TRBD2; j_gene: TRBJ2-7; v_gene: TRBV30; abundance: NA
CDR3nt: TGCGCCAGCAGCCAACGGGACAGGGCGAGCGAAAAACTGTTTTTT; CDR3aa: CASSQRDRASEKLFF; d_gene: TRBD1; j_gene: TRBJ1-4; v_gene: TRBV4-1; abundance: NA
CDR3nt: TGCGCCAGCAGCCAAGTCACACTTCAAGAGACCCAGTACTTC; CDR3aa: CASSQVTLQETQYF; d_gene: NA; j_gene: TRBJ2-5; v_gene: TRBV4-1; abundance: NA
CDR3nt: TGCGCCAGCAGCTTGACAGGACAGGGGGCTCCCAATGAGCAGTTCTTC; CDR3aa: CASSLTGQGAPNEQFF; d_gene: TRBD1; j_gene: TRBJ2-1; v_gene: TRBV5-1; abundance: NA
CDR3nt: TGTGCCAGCAGCGTATCACCAAACACTGAAGCTTTCTTT; CDR3aa: CASSVSPNTEAFF; d_gene: NA; j_gene: TRBJ1-1; v_gene: TRBV9; abundance: NA
CDR3nt: TGTGCCAGCAGCCCAGAGACAACCGGGGACGAGCAGTACTTC; CDR3aa: CASSPETTGDEQYF; d_gene: NA; j_gene: TRBJ2-7; v_gene: TRBV7-9; abundance: NA
CDR3nt: TGTGCCAGCAGCTTACCGGGGAGCGCGGATGAAAAACTGTTTTTT; CDR3aa: CASSLPGSADEKLFF; d_gene: NA; j_gene: TRBJ1-4; v_gene: TRBV7-2; abundance: NA
CDR3nt: TGTGCCAGCAGCTTAGCGTTGGACGGTCGCACTGAAGCTTTCTTT; CDR3aa: CASSLALDGRTEAFF; d_gene: NA; j_gene: TRBJ1-1; v_gene: TRBV7-9; abundance: NA
CDR3nt: TGTGCCAGCAGTGGCGACGGAGACGAGCAGTACTTC; CDR3aa: CASSGDGDEQYF; d_gene: NA; j_gene: TRBJ2-7; v_gene: TRBV2; abundance: once
CDR3nt: TGCGCCAGCAGTGATCCGCAGACAGACGAGCAGTACTTC; CDR3aa: CASSDPQTDEQYF; d_gene: NA; j_gene: TRBJ2-7; v_gene: TRBV10-1; abundance: NA
CDR3nt: TGCAGCGTTGTTGTACTAGCGGGAAGCACAGATACGCAGTATTTT; CDR3aa: CSVVVLAGSTDTQYF; d_gene: TRBD2; j_gene: TRBJ2-3; v_gene: TRBV29-1; abundance: NA
CDR3nt: TGTGCCTGGAGTCTCTCTGGGGGGCGAAGAAATCAGCCCCAGCATTTT; CDR3aa: CAWSLSGGRRNQPQHF; d_gene: NA; j_gene: TRBJ1-5; v_gene: TRBV30; abundance: few
CDR3nt: TGTGCCAGTAGTATTCGGACAGGGAGGCTTCAAGAAAATGAGCAGTTCTTC; CDR3aa: CASSIRTGRLQENEQFF; d_gene: TRBD1; j_gene: TRBJ2-1; v_gene: TRBV19; abundance: NA
CDR3nt: TGCGCCAGCAGCCAAGCGAGGGGTTTCCTTTCTCCGCTGAACACCATATATTTT; CDR3aa: CASSQARGFLSPLNTIYF; d_gene: NA; j_gene: TRBJ1-3; v_gene: TRBV4-3; abundance: NA
CDR3nt: TGTGCCAGCAGTTATATCCTCAGGGACCGGAACACTGAAGCTTTCTTT; CDR3aa: CASSYILRDRNTEAFF; d_gene: NA; j_gene: TRBJ1-1; v_gene: TRBV6-5; abundance: NA
CDR3nt: TGTGCCAGCACCCGTAGCGGGAGGGTCAATGAGCAGTTCTTC; CDR3aa: CASTRSGRVNEQFF; d_gene: TRBD2; j_gene: TRBJ2-1; v_gene: TRBV9; abundance: NA
CDR3nt: TGTGCCAGCACCCTCGGGGAGGGGGGCACAGATACGCAGTATTTT; CDR3aa: CASTLGEGGTDTQYF; d_gene: NA; j_gene: TRBJ2-3; v_gene: TRBV6-5; abundance: NA
CDR3nt: TGTGCCAGCAGCCCCCAACTAGCGGGAGGGCCTGGCGAGCAGTACTTC; CDR3aa: CASSPQLAGGPGEQYF; d_gene: TRBD2; j_gene: TRBJ2-7; v_gene: TRBV7-6; abundance: NA
CDR3nt: TGTGCCAGTAGTATAGTAGGGAGCACAGATACGCAGTATTTT; CDR3aa: CASSIVGSTDTQYF; d_gene: NA; j_gene: TRBJ2-3; v_gene: TRBV19; abundance: NA
CDR3nt: TGTGCCAGTAGTATTCTCTTGGCGGGAAAGGAGAATGAGCAGTTCTTC; CDR3aa: CASSILLAGKENEQFF; d_gene: NA; j_gene: TRBJ2-1; v_gene: TRBV19; abundance: NA
CDR3nt: TGTGCCAGCACCCACAACCCCACAGGGGTGCAGTACTTC; CDR3aa: CASTHNPTGVQYF; d_gene: TRBD1; j_gene: TRBJ2-7; v_gene: TRBV6-1; abundance: NA
CDR3nt: TGCGCCAGCAGCTTGTTCGCGCCGACCGATGTCGCAGATACGCAGTATTTT; CDR3aa: CASSLFAPTDVADTQYF; d_gene: NA; j_gene: TRBJ2-3; v_gene: TRBV5-1; abundance: NA
CDR3nt: TGTGCCAGTAGTCCTTCGTCAGGTCGGGATTCACCCCTCCACTTT; CDR3aa: CASSPSSGRDSPLHF; d_gene: NA; j_gene: TRBJ1-6; v_gene: TRBV19; abundance: NA
CDR3nt: TGTGCCAGCAGCTTAGGTACAGATACGCAGTATTTT; CDR3aa: CASSLGTDTQYF; d_gene: NA; j_gene: TRBJ2-3; v_gene: TRBV7-9; abundance: NA
CDR3nt: TGTGCCAGCAGCTTAGAGGGGACACTTAATCAGCCCCAGCATTTT; CDR3aa: CASSLEGTLNQPQHF; d_gene: NA; j_gene: TRBJ1-5; v_gene: TRBV7-9; abundance: NA
CDR3nt: TGTGCCAGCAGCTTAGGGGGAGCCGGGGAGCTGTTTTTT; CDR3aa: CASSLGGAGELFF; d_gene: NA; j_gene: TRBJ2-2; v_gene: TRBV7-9; abundance: NA
CDR3nt: TGTGCCAGCTGCTCTGCCGGACTAGCGGGCCTTCAAGAGACCCAGTACTTC; CDR3aa: CASCSAGLAGLQETQYF; d_gene: TRBD2; j_gene: TRBJ2-5; v_gene: TRBV5-4; abundance: NA
CDR3nt: TGTGCCAGCTCACCACCGATGCAGGGTGGCACCGGGGAGCTGTTTTTT; CDR3aa: CASSPPMQGGTGELFF; d_gene: NA; j_gene: TRBJ2-2; v_gene: TRBV18; abundance: NA